This note documents a single T cell receptor beta chain sequence. What antigen it recognizes has not been identified. Base qualities are not recorded, but no much larger clone differs from it by a single base. Another Seattle source contributed samples from volunteer blood donors who had recovered from COVID-19. Collaborating institutions collected whole blood in K2EDTA tubes following their own protocols. For TCRbeta analysis, collaborator samples were shipped as frozen whole blood, as isolated PBMCs, or as DNA extracted from either sample type. The sample comes from a study of blood T cell repertoires in COVID-19 (dated by TCRdb to 2020 to 2022). Broadly, across the study: Samples covering the acute and convalescent phases of COVID-19 were provided by collaborators in the United States, Italy and Spain. The repertoires were made available in a free public database intended to serve as a resource for research on the immune response to SARS-CoV-2. The material from the prospective study consisted of cDNA or gDNA derived from T cells, B-cell-depleted T cells, or PBMCs. The samples were drawn from two sources: the first 160 participants of the ongoing ImmuneRACE study, and 950 to 1,500 subjects contributed by 6 global collaborators. Where available, HLA class I and class II types were taken from metadata supplied by the sample provider and were not determined by assay-based typing. The sample metadata nearly always contained a de-identified subject ID, COVID-19 status, age in years and sex. Subjects who had been exposed to COVID-19, were actively infected with it, or had recovered from it provided the deeply sampled blood TCRbeta repertoires that made up the dataset. What the research found in general, with its limitations: The amount of clinical and demographic metadata varied by source and participant and was provided uncurated.

The germline V gene (reference sequence) supplies CDR1 DFQATT and CDR2 SNEGSKA. The V and J ends are trimmed by 3 bases and 2 bases, leaving 14 bases between them. The CDR3 starts with the cysteine, ends with the phenylalanine, and has 14 residues. Here the CDR3 DNA is all that survives: 42 bases in frame from base 1. TCRbeta CDR3 regions were amplified from genomic DNA by means of the immunoSEQ Assay, a bias-controlled multiplex PCR. The original methods were these. The number of nucleated cells in each sample was estimated by amplification of reference gene primers within the assay. To quantify the absolute abundance of each unique TCRbeta CDR3 rearrangement, sequence reads were collapsed and filtered. Productive Simpson clonality was computed per sample as the square root of Simpson's diversity index over productive rearrangements. As stored in TCRdb, this immuneACCESS dataset retains in-frame rearrangements with V and J assigned. A fraction of the clones does not appear; measured against another copy, unresolved V genes explain less than half of the discrepancy, and the remainder lacks a known reason. Clone size and the V and J calls come from that table; the DNA yielded D and trimming. A total of more than 250,000 clones appear in this sample, over 65% of them only once. The ten largest clones represent about 5% of the sample.

The sequence was obtained from a man between 60 and 75 years old who had recovered from COVID-19. The specimen sequenced was peripheral blood. This sequence uses TRBV20-1 and TRBJ2-7, and possibly TRBD2, on 6 matching bases. The CDR3 protein sequence reads: CSASLPGGTYEQYF. The DNA reads as follows: TGCAGTGCTAGTCTCCCCGGCGGGACCTACGAGCAGTACTTC.